Below, 32 T cell receptor beta chains from the same sample are listed, as sequenced in a study of blood T cell repertoires in COVID-19 (dated by TCRdb to about 2020). The library was produced with the immunoSEQ multiplex PCR assay. TCRdb's version of the immuneACCESS table is confined to in-frame rearrangements and falls short of the full clone set. An unresolved V gene accounts for under half of the shortfall where checked; the remainder is of unknown origin. The sample contains 85,000 to 100,000 clones, around 90% of them found a single time. Approximately 2% of the sample rests with the top ten. The material sequenced was peripheral blood. These receptors originate from a man aged 45-65 years with COVID-19, enrolled during active disease.

This clone was seen just once. This chain joins TRBV18 and TRBJ2-2; tentative D call: TRBD1 (6 bases). Germline V lookup: CDR1 KGHSH, CDR2 LQKENI. CDR3 length: 16 residues. Trimming shortened V by 4 bases and J by 0 bases, and 12 bases separated the two germline ends. The CDR3 spells CASSQAGASNTGELFF. The CDR3 nucleotides read TGTGCCAGCTCACAGGCAGGGGCGTCGAACACCGGGGAGCTGTTTTTT.

The gene calls are TRBV7-3 and TRBJ2-1; 8 nucleotides match TRBD1. The CDR3 loop spans 14 amino acids. The V gene end was trimmed by 6 bases and the J gene end by 5 bases; junction bases not matched to a gene: 6. Germline V CDR1 and CDR2: SGHTA, FQGTGA. In DNA, the CDR3 is TGTGCCAGCAGAAAGTCAGGGGGCCACAATGAGCAGTTCTTC. Its translation: CASRKSGGHNEQFF.

This clone was found a few times. J is TRBJ1-5 and V is TRBV18; D unresolved. CDR1 is KGHSH and CDR2 is LQKENI in the germline V gene. This CDR3 spans 14 amino acids. V dropped 4 bases and J dropped 2 bases, with 9 bases sitting between them. The CDR3 reads CASSLDEGNQPQHF. The DNA for the CDR3 is TGTGCCAGCTCACTTGACGAGGGCAATCAGCCCCAGCATTTT. The full variable domain, its missing parts supplied by reference TRBV18 and TRBJ1-5, is NAGVMQNPRHLVRRRGQEARLRCSPMKGHSHVYWYRQLPEEGLKFMVYLQKENIIDESGMPKERFSAEFPKEGPSILRIQQVVRGDSAAYFCASSLDEGNQPQHFGDGTRLSIL.

This rearrangement joins TRBV6-1 to TRBJ2-7; 7 bases are a match to TRBD1. Germline loops: CDR1 MNHNS, CDR2 SASEGT. The CDR3 is made up of 15 amino acids. V trimming: 3 bases; J trimming: 4 bases; junction bases outside the gene matches: 9. The CDR3 reads CASSDQGTADYEQYF. The CDR3 DNA sequence: TGTGCCAGCAGTGATCAAGGGACAGCGGATTACGAGCAGTACTTC.

This chain joins TRBV6-1 and TRBJ2-5; 7 bases are shared with TRBD1. This CDR3 has 16 amino acids. From germline, CDR1 is MNHNS and CDR2 SASEGT. V shed 3 bases and J 1 base; nucleotides not matched to a gene: 8. DNA of the CDR3: TGTGCCAGCAGTGATTTTCACAGGGGCATCCAAGAGACCCAGTACTTC. It is translated as CASSDFHRGIQETQYF.

This chain connects TRBV4-1 to TRBJ2-1, with TRBD2 matching over 9 bases. The CDR3 has 17 amino acids. Trimming cost V 0 bases and J 4 bases; bases outside gene matches: 7. CDR1 and CDR2 (germline): MGHRA, YSYEKL. The CDR3 protein is CASSQDLIAGDYNEQFF. CDR3 bases: TGCGCCAGCAGCCAAGATCTGATAGCGGGGGATTACAATGAGCAGTTCTTC.

V usage is TRBV5-1 and J usage is TRBJ1-2; TRBD1 aligns across 7 bases. CDR3 length: 17 amino acids. V was pared by 0 bases and J by 3 bases, with 11 bases of the junction left unmatched. The germline V gene encodes CDR1 SGHRS and CDR2 YFSETQ. For the CDR3, the DNA is TGCGCCAGCAGCTTGGGAGACAGGGAAAGGGTAGACTATGGCTACACCTTC. As protein: CASSLGDRERVDYGYTF.

This chain links TRBV27 with TRBJ2-7; TRBD1 might be the D (5 bases). Germline loops: CDR1 MNHEY, CDR2 SMNVEV (reference sequence). The CDR3 has 15 amino acids. The V end lost 4 bases, the J end lost 7 bases, and 20 bases lay between the germline ends. DNA for the CDR3: TGTGCCAGCAGTTACGACAGAGACCCATACTGGGAGCAGTACTTC. It codes for CASSYDRDPYWEQYF.

V gene TRBV27 combines with J gene TRBJ1-5, with 7 bases matching TRBD1. CDR3 length: 16 residues. The V gene's germline CDR1 is MNHEY and CDR2 SMNVEV (reference sequence). V shed 1 base, J shed 6 bases, and the junction held 9 bases outside the gene matches. The CDR3 DNA sequence: TGTGCCAGCAGTTTATTAGGTCAGGGGGTGAGTCAGCCCCAGCATTTT. Translation: CASSLLGQGVSQPQHF.

On this clone itself: The same CDR3 also results from other DNA sequences found in this sample. The CDR3 spells CATSDPGTEAFF. The DNA of the CDR3 is TGTGCCACCAGTGATCCAGGCACTGAAGCTTTCTTT. V usage is TRBV24-1 and J usage is TRBJ1-1; D is ambiguous. CDR3 length equals 12 residues. Germline V lookup: CDR1 KGHDR, CDR2 SFDVKD. V was trimmed by 3 bases and J by 4 bases, leaving 5 bases between them.

This chain links TRBV6-1 with TRBJ1-6, with D uncertain. The germline V gene has CDR1 MNHNS and CDR2 SASEGT. There are 12 residues in the CDR3. Trimming stripped 3 bases from V and 8 bases from J, with 5 bases between. Here the CDR3 reads CASSDADSPLHF. The CDR3 DNA reads as TGTGCCAGCAGTGACGCGGATTCACCCCTCCACTTT.

The chain carries TRBV5-1 and TRBJ1-3; no clear D gene. The germline CDR1 and CDR2 sequences are SGHRS and YFSETQ. This CDR3 is built from 16 residues. V was pared by 1 base and J by 0 bases, with 11 bases between. The CDR3 is CASSLSAPGSGNTIYF. CDR3 DNA sequence: TGCGCCAGCAGCTTGTCAGCCCCGGGCTCTGGAAACACCATATATTTT. The whole variable domain, filled in from reference TRBV5-1 and TRBJ1-3, reads KAGVTQTPRYLIKTRGQQVTLSCSPISGHRSVSWYQQTPGQGLQFLFEYFSETQRNKGNFPGRFSGRQFSNSRSEMNVSTLELGDSALYLCASSLSAPGSGNTIYFGEGSWLTVV.

The V and J genes are TRBV7-9 and TRBJ1-2; D is unresolved. Germline V gene sequence: CDR1 SEHNR, CDR2 FQNEAQ (reference sequence). The CDR3 is 15 residues long. The V gene lost 2 bases and the J gene lost 0 bases, with 10 bases spanning the gap. CDR3 loop: CASSLYGLSNYGYTF. CDR3 DNA: TGTGCCAGCAGCTTATACGGACTTTCTAACTATGGCTACACCTTC.

This clone has just one count. The chain has TRBV2 and TRBJ1-2, with D maybe TRBD1 (5 bases). This CDR3 is 14 amino acids long. The germline gives CDR1 SNHLY, CDR2 FYNNEI. V lost 4 bases to trimming and J lost 2 bases, with 11 bases between them. This chain's CDR3 is CASSADSTNYGYTF. The CDR3 DNA follows: TGTGCCAGCAGTGCCGACAGTACCAACTATGGCTACACCTTC.

The V gene is TRBV5-6, the J gene TRBJ1-2; the D gene is possibly TRBD1 (6 bases). Germline CDR1 SGHDT, CDR2 YYEEEE. Trimming removed 4 bases from V and 0 bases from J, with 13 bases in between. The CDR3 length is 15 residues. CDR3 nucleotide sequence: TGTGCCAGCAGCAAGAACAGGGCAACTAACTATGGCTACACCTTC. Protein: CASSKNRATNYGYTF.

This rearrangement joins TRBV7-8 to TRBJ2-3; 11 positions match TRBD2. The germline V gene has CDR1 SGHVS and CDR2 FQNEAQ. Trimming at V came to 5 bases and at J to 3 bases, leaving 7 bases not matched to a gene. This CDR3 comprises 16 residues. Written as DNA, the CDR3 is TGTGCCAGCAGCCAGGAGCTAGCGGGGGGTACAGATACGCAGTATTTT. Translated: CASSQELAGGTDTQYF.

The genes are TRBV7-8 and TRBJ1-2, with D perhaps matching TRBD1 (6 bases). This CDR3 contains 14 residues. Germline values: CDR1 SGHVS, CDR2 FQNEAQ. V lost 3 bases and J 4 bases, leaving 12 bases between the germline ends. The CDR3 loop is CASSLLQGSYGYTF. The CDR3, as DNA: TGTGCCAGCAGCTTGTTACAGGGTTCCTATGGCTACACCTTC.

The V and J genes are TRBV4-3 and TRBJ2-3; weak D call: TRBD1 (6 bases). The CDR3 consists of 15 residues. V was cut by 1 base and J by 6 bases, with 14 bases left in between. The V gene's germline CDR1 is LGHNA and CDR2 YSLEER. CDR3 in amino acids: CASSQVQGPWDTQYF. The CDR3 DNA sequence: TGCGCCAGCAGCCAAGTACAGGGCCCCTGGGATACGCAGTATTTT.

This clone showed up just once. This CDR3 is CASSIVRGGDQPQHF. CDR3 coding DNA: TGTGCCAGTAGTATAGTTCGGGGGGGCGATCAGCCCCAGCATTTT. This chain uses TRBV19 with TRBJ1-5; D possibly corresponds to TRBD1 (6 bases). This CDR3 has 15 amino acids. V was trimmed by 1 base and J by 5 bases, leaving 12 bases between them. In germline, CDR1 is LNHDA, CDR2 SQIVND (reference sequence).

The rearrangement joins TRBV3-1 (or the pseudogene TRBV3-2) to TRBJ1-1, with D tentatively TRBD1 (6 bases). CDR1 is LGHDT and CDR2 is YNNKEL in the germline V gene (reference sequence). CDR3 length equals 18 residues. The V end lost 0 bases, the J end lost 8 bases, and 25 bases lay between the germline ends. The CDR3 loop reads CASSQDRLVGGQSPEAFF. The CDR3 bases are TGTGCCAGCAGCCAAGATCGGTTAGTAGGGGGACAAAGCCCCGAAGCTTTCTTT.

The chain uses TRBV3-1 (or the pseudogene TRBV3-2) and TRBJ2-4; tentatively, D is TRBD1 (6 bases). V was trimmed by 4 bases and J by 0 bases, leaving 13 bases between them. The CDR3 loop spans 16 amino acids. Germline V CDR1 and CDR2: LGHDT, YNNKEL (reference sequence). CDR3 bases: TGTGCCAGCAGCCGGGAGCAGGGGCTAGCCAAAAACATTCAGTACTTC. Translated: CASSREQGLAKNIQYF.

This sequence joins TRBV28 and TRBJ1-6; 9 bases align to TRBD1. There are 15 residues in the CDR3. The junction had 3 bases not matched to a gene; V was cut back by 2 bases and J by 7 bases. Germline CDR1 MDHEN, CDR2 SYDVKM. DNA of the CDR3: TGTGCCAGCAGTTTAAAGGGACAGGGAAATTCACCCCTCCACTTT. This gives the protein CASSLKGQGNSPLHF.

V is TRBV4-1 and J is TRBJ2-2, with D maybe TRBD2 (7 bases). Looked up from germline, CDR1 is MGHRA and CDR2 is YSYEKL. V dropped 6 bases and J dropped 4 bases, with 15 bases sitting between them. The CDR3 length is 15 residues. The CDR3 loop reads CASSRGGQSTGELFF. The CDR3 DNA reads as TGCGCCAGCAGTAGGGGGGGACAATCCACCGGGGAGCTGTTTTTT.

This clone was seen a handful of times. The rearrangement links TRBV15 to TRBJ1-2; possibly TRBD1 for D (6 bases). Germline CDR1 LNHNV, CDR2 YYDKDF (reference sequence). This CDR3 has 14 amino acids. Trimming removed 4 bases from V and 6 bases from J, with 15 bases in between. CDR3 residues: CATSKRTARDGYTF. CDR3 DNA sequence: TGTGCCACCAGCAAGCGGACAGCTAGGGATGGCTACACCTTC. Combining the CDR3 with reference TRBV15 and TRBJ1-2 gives the whole variable domain DAMVIQNPRYQVTQFGKPVTLSCSQTLNHNVMYWYQQKSSQAPKLLFHYYDKDFNNEADTPDNFQSRRPNTSFCFLDIRSPGLGDTAMYLCATSKRTARDGYTFGSGTRLTVV.

The rearrangement joins TRBV5-4 to TRBJ2-1; the match to TRBD2 covers 10 bases. The CDR3 totals 15 residues. J was trimmed by 6 bases and V by 2 bases; bases with no gene match: 5. The germline V gene has CDR1 SGHNT and CDR2 YYREEE (reference sequence). CDR3 DNA sequence: TGTGCCAGCAGCTTAATCCCTAGCGGGGGCAATGAGCAGTTCTTC. Protein: CASSLIPSGGNEQFF.

This clone has a handful of counts. The chain recombines TRBV12-3 or TRBV12-4 with TRBJ1-2; D unclear. V was shortened by 2 bases and J by 6 bases, with 10 bases between the two germline ends. The length of the CDR3 is 13 residues. The CDR3 DNA reads as TGTGCCAGCAGTTTAAACGCTGGAGATGGCTACACCTTC. It encodes CASSLNAGDGYTF.

This chain uses TRBV7-6 with TRBJ2-2; 8 nucleotides align to TRBD1. V dropped 5 bases and J dropped 6; count of bases not matched to a gene: 2. Germline CDR1 reads SGHVS; CDR2 reads FNYEAQ. This CDR3 is built from 13 residues. The CDR3 spells CASSLGQAGELFF. The CDR3 DNA reads TGTGCCAGCAGCCTGGGACAGGCCGGGGAGCTGTTTTTT. The full variable domain, its missing parts supplied by reference TRBV7-6 and TRBJ2-2, is GAGVSQSPRYKVTKRGQDVALRCDPISGHVSLYWYRQALGQGPEFLTYFNYEAQQDKSGLPNDRFSAERPEGSISTLTIQRTEQRDSAMYRCASSLGQAGELFFGEGSRLTVL.

The V call is TRBV10-3, the J call TRBJ2-1, with TRBD2 matching over 7 bases. Germline CDR1 and CDR2: ENHRY and SYGVKD. This CDR3 contains 15 residues. J gave up 5 bases and V 3 bases, and 7 bases lay outside the gene matches. The CDR3 loop is CAISDIWRGNNEQFF. For the CDR3, the DNA is TGTGCCATCAGTGATATTTGGCGGGGGAACAATGAGCAGTTCTTC.

The chain links TRBV14 to TRBJ2-7; 7 bases map to TRBD2. J gave up 2 bases and V 2 bases, and 9 bases lay outside the gene matches. This CDR3 is 16 amino acids long. The germline V gene encodes CDR1 SGHDN and CDR2 FVKESK. The CDR3 loop is CASSQNPGGWAYEQYF. The CDR3, as DNA: TGTGCCAGCAGCCAAAACCCGGGGGGTTGGGCCTACGAGCAGTACTTC.

Only a few counts were recorded for this clone. V usage is TRBV9 and J usage is TRBJ1-6; no reliable D call. There are 17 residues in the CDR3. Germline-derived CDR1 and CDR2 are SGDLS and YYNGEE. V dropped 1 base and J dropped 8 bases, with 19 bases sitting between them. Written as DNA, the CDR3 is TGTGCCAGCAGCGTAACTTGGCGGGCTTCCGGTGATTCACCCCTCCACTTT. Its translation is CASSVTWRASGDSPLHF.

This clone has more than one count but fewer than ten. The chain carries TRBV27 and TRBJ1-5; D not resolved. The germline CDR1 and CDR2 sequences are MNHEY and SMNVEV (reference sequence). V lost 2 bases and J lost 3, with 5 bases in between. The CDR3 length is 13 residues. The CDR3 protein is CASSLQVNQPQHF. CDR3 bases: TGTGCCAGCAGTTTACAGGTCAATCAGCCCCAGCATTTT.

The CDR3 bases are TGCGCCAGCAGCCCGGAAACTGCAGCGACTGGAAACACCATATATTTT. As protein: CASSPETAATGNTIYF. The chain uses TRBV4-3 and TRBJ1-3, with D uncertain. CDR3 length: 16 residues. V gave up 4 bases and J gave up 2 bases, with 15 bases separating them. From germline, CDR1 is LGHNA and CDR2 YSLEER.